Each of the 13 T cell receptor beta chains below was sequenced from the same sample in a study of blood T cell repertoires in COVID-19 (dated by TCRdb to the early 2020s). Libraries were made using the immunoSEQ multiplex PCR assay. TCRdb limited this immuneACCESS table to in-frame rearrangements with V and J called. A share of clones is missing; checked studies link under half to unresolved V genes, and the rest is unexplained. The sample table records around 200,000 clones; more than 65% of these occur just once. Together, the top ten hold approximately 4.8% of the sample. The sample comprised peripheral blood. These receptor sequences come from a man between 45 and 60 years old with active or convalescent COVID-19.

The gene calls are TRBV19 and TRBJ1-5; TRBD1 might be the D (6 bases). The germline V gene has CDR1 LNHDA and CDR2 SQIVND (reference sequence). Trimming pared 3 bases from V and 3 bases from J, leaving 9 bases between. The CDR3 loop spans 14 amino acids. The CDR3 loop is CASSIGQYNQPQHF. The DNA of the CDR3 is TGTGCCAGTAGTATTGGACAGTACAATCAGCCCCAGCATTTT.

This clone was detected only once. The J gene is TRBJ2-5, the V gene TRBV14, with a tentative D call TRBD1 (5 bases). This CDR3 is built from 15 residues. Germline lookup yields CDR1 SGHDN and CDR2 FVKESK. V lost 1 base, J lost 5 bases, and 14 bases lay in between. The CDR3 DNA reads as TGTGCCAGCAGCCAAGGACAGTCCCGGTCGGAGACCCAGTACTTC. This sequence encodes CASSQGQSRSETQYF.

V gene TRBV3-1 (or the pseudogene TRBV3-2) combines with J gene TRBJ2-7; 12 bases are a match to TRBD2. V dropped 1 base and J dropped 0; count of bases not matched to a gene: 7. This CDR3 has 18 residues. Germline V CDR1 and CDR2: LGHDT, YNNKEL (reference sequence). The CDR3 bases are TGTGCCAGCAGCCAAGTACCTAGCGGGGGGGCCTTCTCCTACGAGCAGTACTTC. It specifies CASSQVPSGGAFSYEQYF.

This clone was recorded only once. The chain combines TRBV5-5 with TRBJ2-7; no reliable D call. The germline V gene encodes CDR1 SGHKS and CDR2 YYEKEE (reference sequence). Trimming left V 4 bases short and J 2 bases short, with 4 bases between. There are 11 residues in the CDR3. The chain's CDR3 is CASSLAYEQYF. The DNA of the CDR3 is TGTGCCAGCAGCCTTGCCTACGAGCAGTACTTC.

The chain combines TRBV7-7 with TRBJ2-3; tentative D call: TRBD2 (5 bases). Germline V lookup: CDR1 SSHAT, CDR2 FNYEAQ (reference sequence). The CDR3 totals 15 residues. V was trimmed by 1 base and J by 3 bases, leaving 11 bases between them. In DNA form, the CDR3 reads TGTGCCAGCAGCTTAGGGTCCGGGGTGACAGATACGCAGTATTTT. It translates to CASSLGSGVTDTQYF.

The chain couples TRBV7-2 to TRBJ2-4; D gene uncertain. CDR1 SGHTA and CDR2 FQGNSA come from the germline V gene. The CDR3 totals 14 residues. The V end lost 1 base, the J end lost 6 bases, and 10 bases lay between the germline ends. This CDR3 reads CASSLVVNGNIQYF. CDR3 nucleotide sequence: TGTGCCAGCAGCTTAGTCGTTAACGGAAACATTCAGTACTTC. Drawing the rest from reference TRBV7-2 and TRBJ2-4, the complete variable domain is GAGVSQSPSNKVTEKGKDVELRCDPISGHTALYWYRQSLGQGLEFLIYFQGNSAPDKSGLPSDRFSAERTGGSVSTLTIQRTQQEDSAVYLCASSLVVNGNIQYFGAGTRLSVL.

The CDR3, as DNA: TGTGCCAGCAGCTTACCCCCCGAGGGCAGATCCTATGGCTACACCTTC. Its protein product is CASSLPPEGRSYGYTF. The chain joins TRBV11-3 to TRBJ1-2; D gene uncertain. V was cut by 2 bases and J by 4 bases, with 17 bases left in between. Germline V gene sequence: CDR1 SGHNT, CDR2 YENEEA. The CDR3 runs to 16 residues.

V usage is TRBV6-5 and J usage is TRBJ1-4, with 7 bases lining up with TRBD1. There are 13 residues in the CDR3. V lost 6 bases, J lost 5 bases, and 3 bases stayed unmatched. CDR1 is MNHEY, CDR2 SVGAGI, per germline. DNA of the CDR3: TGTGCCAGCAGCCGGGACAGAAATGAAAAACTGTTTTTT. Its translation is CASSRDRNEKLFF.

The V gene is TRBV4-2, the J gene TRBJ2-3, with TRBD2 matching 9 bases. The ends lost 0 bases at V and 0 bases at J; junction bases unmatched: 1. The CDR3 contains 16 residues. CDR1 and CDR2 from the germline V gene are LGHNA and YNFKEQ. This chain's CDR3 is CASSQDSGGSTDTQYF. DNA for the CDR3: TGTGCCAGCAGCCAAGACAGCGGGGGGAGCACAGATACGCAGTATTTT.

The chain uses TRBV19 and TRBJ2-1; 12 positions match TRBD1. V was pared by 7 bases and J by 5 bases, with 6 bases of the junction left unmatched. Germline V gene sequence: CDR1 LNHDA, CDR2 SQIVND (reference sequence). The CDR3 covers 15 residues. CDR3: CASKQGQGAHNEQFF. The DNA for the CDR3 is TGTGCCAGTAAGCAGGGACAGGGGGCCCACAATGAGCAGTTCTTC. Complete variable domain (other parts from reference TRBV19 and TRBJ2-1): DGGITQSPKYLFRKEGQNVTLSCEQNLNHDAMYWYRQDPGQGLRLIYYSQIVNDFQKGDIAEGYSVSREKKESFPLTVTSAQKNPTAFYLCASKQGQGAHNEQFFGPGTRLTVL.

The CDR3 DNA is TGTGCCAGCAGCGGATACAGGGGGTTGAACACTGAAGCTTTCTTT. Translated: CASSGYRGLNTEAFF. This chain connects TRBV5-4 to TRBJ1-1, with 8 bases matching TRBD1. Germline V gives CDR1 SGHNT, CDR2 YYREEE (reference sequence). The ends lost 4 bases at V and 0 bases at J; junction bases unmatched: 5. This CDR3 spans 15 amino acids.

The rearrangement joins TRBV12-3 or TRBV12-4 to TRBJ2-3; 9 nucleotides line up with TRBD2. V lost 10 bases, J lost 5 bases, and 4 bases stayed unmatched. The CDR3 totals 12 residues. The CDR3 DNA is TGTGCCACTAGCGGGGTAGGAGATACGCAGTATTTT. Its translation: CATSGVGDTQYF.

This clone has more than one count but fewer than ten. The rearrangement links TRBV7-3 to TRBJ2-3; no clear D gene. Trimming cost V 4 bases and J 1 base, with 12 bases left between them. This CDR3 is 15 amino acids long. The germline CDR1 and CDR2 sequences are SGHTA and FQGTGA. The CDR3 spells CASSSLGERTDTQYF. The CDR3 nucleotides are TGTGCCAGCAGCTCCCTTGGTGAGCGCACAGATACGCAGTATTTT. Variable domain in full (rest from reference TRBV7-3 and TRBJ2-3): GAGVSQTPSNKVTEKGKYVELRCDPISGHTALYWYRQSLGQGPEFLIYFQGTGAADDSGLPNDRFFAVRPEGSVSTLKIQRTERGDSAVYLCASSSLGERTDTQYFGPGTRLTVL.